This entry concerns a single T cell receptor beta chain. V lost 6 bases and J lost 0; bases outside the gene matches: 5. Germline V gene sequence: CDR1 SEHNR, CDR2 FQNEAQ (reference sequence). The CDR3 has 16 residues. The protocol was immunoSEQ multiplex PCR, while the TCRdb copy is restricted to in-frame clones and leaves out a portion. The table lists fewer than 13,000 clones, roughly 80% of them singletons. Patient tissue came from resections in Japan or China, 2014–2017. The data derive from a study of immune evolution from preneoplasia to lung adenocarcinoma. The clonotype comes from a person between 65 and 79 years old with lung adenocarcinoma. This rearrangement joins TRBV7-9 to TRBJ2-2, with 9 bases matching TRBD1. The sequencing sample was made of FFPE minimally invasive lung adenocarcinoma tissue. Here the CDR3 DNA reads TGTGCCAGCAGACCACAGGGGGCTTCGAACACCGGGGAGCTGTTTTTT. Encoded protein: CASRPQGASNTGELFF.